The clone carrying this TCR beta chain was counted ten times or more. The antigen is unknown. The read gets to within 3 residues of the CDR3 end, and the germline J gene fills in the rest. Germline V CDR1 and CDR2: MGHRA, YSYEKL. The V gene lost 4 bases and the J gene lost 0 bases, with 12 bases spanning the gap. CDR3 length: 16 residues. Sequencing used immunoSEQ multiplex PCR; TCRdb keeps in-frame clones, though not all of them. The record shows approximately 44,000 clones for this sample, with no singletons present. This sample is drawn from a study of T cell clonality in common variable immunodeficiency. Study results and caveats: CVID subjects shared fewer TCRbeta clones than healthy controls did.

The clonotype comes from a person aged 18 to 69 in good health. V usage is TRBV4-1 and J usage is TRBJ1-4; possibly TRBD1 for D (5 bases). Material for sequencing was peripheral blood mononuclear cells. Partial CDR3 DNA: TGCGCCAGCAGCCCTCGGACATCGGCAACTAATGAAAAA. This translates into CASSPRTSATNEK. The whole CDR3 sequence reads CASSPRTSATNEKLFF.